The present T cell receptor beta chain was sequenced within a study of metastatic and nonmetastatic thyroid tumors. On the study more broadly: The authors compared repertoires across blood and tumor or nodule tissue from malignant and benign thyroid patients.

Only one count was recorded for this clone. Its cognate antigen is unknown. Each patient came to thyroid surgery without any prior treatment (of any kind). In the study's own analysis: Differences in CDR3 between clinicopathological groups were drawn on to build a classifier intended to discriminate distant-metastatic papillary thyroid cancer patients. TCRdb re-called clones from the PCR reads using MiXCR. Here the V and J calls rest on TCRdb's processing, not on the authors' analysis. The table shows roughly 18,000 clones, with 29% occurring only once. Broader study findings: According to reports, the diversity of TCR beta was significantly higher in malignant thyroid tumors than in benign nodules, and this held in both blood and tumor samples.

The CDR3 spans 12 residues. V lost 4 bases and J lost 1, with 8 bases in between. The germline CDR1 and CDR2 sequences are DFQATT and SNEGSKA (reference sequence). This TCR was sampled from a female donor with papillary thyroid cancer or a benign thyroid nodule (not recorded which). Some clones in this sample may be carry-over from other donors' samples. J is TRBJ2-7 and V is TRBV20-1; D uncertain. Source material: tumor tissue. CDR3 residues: CSATPGSYEQYF. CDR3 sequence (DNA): TGCAGTGCTACACCGGGTTCCTACGAGCAGTACTTC.